The subject of this entry is one T cell receptor beta chain. Only in-frame clones appear in the TCRdb table, and some are missing; sequencing was by immunoSEQ multiplex PCR. The sample includes some 100,000 clones, 80% to 90% of them seen just once. This sample is part of a study of OX40 agonist ivuxolimab in advanced cancers. Study information: With ivuxolimab, an agonistic anti-OX40 (CD134) antibody, patients were treated.

Germline CDR1 reads MNHNY; CDR2 reads SVGAGI (reference sequence). The CDR3 spans 16 residues. The junction had 9 bases not matched to a gene; V was cut back by 5 bases and J by 3 bases. The material sequenced was CD4+ or CD8+ T cells sorted from blood, taken in a trial of the OX40 agonist ivuxolimab. This receptor was identified in an adult with an advanced solid tumor such as melanoma, head and neck, liver or kidney cancer. The rearrangement joins TRBV6-6 to TRBJ1-3; TRBD1 matches at 8 bases. The CDR3 nucleotides are TGTGCCAGCAGTCAGACCGGGACAGGCTTTGGAAACACCATATATTTT. This codes for CASSQTGTGFGNTIYF.